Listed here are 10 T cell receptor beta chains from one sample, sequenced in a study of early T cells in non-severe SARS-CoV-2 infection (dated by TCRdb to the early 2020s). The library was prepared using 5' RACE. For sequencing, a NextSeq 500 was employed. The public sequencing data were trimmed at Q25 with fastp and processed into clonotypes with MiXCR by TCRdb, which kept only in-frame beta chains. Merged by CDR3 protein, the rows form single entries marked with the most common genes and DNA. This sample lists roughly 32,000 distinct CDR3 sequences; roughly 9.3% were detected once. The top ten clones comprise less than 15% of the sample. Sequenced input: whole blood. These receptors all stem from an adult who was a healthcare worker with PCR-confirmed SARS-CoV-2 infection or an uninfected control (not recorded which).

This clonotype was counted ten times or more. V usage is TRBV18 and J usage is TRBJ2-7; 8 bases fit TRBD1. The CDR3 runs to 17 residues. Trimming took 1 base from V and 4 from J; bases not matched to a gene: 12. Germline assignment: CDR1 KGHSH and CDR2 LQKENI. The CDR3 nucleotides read TGTGCCAGCTCACCACTCCCTTTAGGACAGGGTTGGTACGAGCAGTACTTC. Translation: CASSPLPLGQGWYEQYF.

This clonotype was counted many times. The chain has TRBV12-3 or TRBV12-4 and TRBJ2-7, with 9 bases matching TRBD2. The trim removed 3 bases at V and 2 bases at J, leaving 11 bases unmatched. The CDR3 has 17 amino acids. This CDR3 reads CASSFKFLAGKTYEQYF. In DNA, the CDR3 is TGTGCCAGCAGTTTTAAGTTTCTAGCGGGGAAAACCTACGAGCAGTACTTC.

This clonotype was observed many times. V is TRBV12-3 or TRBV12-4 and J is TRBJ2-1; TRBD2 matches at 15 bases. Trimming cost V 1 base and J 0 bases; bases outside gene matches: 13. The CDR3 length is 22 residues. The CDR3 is CASSLDDWGLAGGLSSYNEQFF. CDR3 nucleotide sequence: TGTGCCAGCAGTTTAGATGATTGGGGACTAGCGGGGGGCCTTAGCTCCTACAATGAGCAGTTCTTC.

The DNA for the CDR3 is TGCAGTGCTGGGGGGAACTATGGCTACACCTTC. Encoded protein: CSAGGNYGYTF. The gene calls are TRBV29-1 and TRBJ1-2, with a weak D call TRBD1 (5 bases). This CDR3 contains 11 residues. CDR1 and CDR2 (germline): SQVTM, ANQGSEA.

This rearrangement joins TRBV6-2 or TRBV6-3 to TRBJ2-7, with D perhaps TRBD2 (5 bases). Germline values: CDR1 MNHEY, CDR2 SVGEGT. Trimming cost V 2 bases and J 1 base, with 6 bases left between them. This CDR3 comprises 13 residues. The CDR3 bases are TGTGCCAGCAGTTACAGAGGGTCCTACGAGCAGTACTTC. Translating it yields CASSYRGSYEQYF.

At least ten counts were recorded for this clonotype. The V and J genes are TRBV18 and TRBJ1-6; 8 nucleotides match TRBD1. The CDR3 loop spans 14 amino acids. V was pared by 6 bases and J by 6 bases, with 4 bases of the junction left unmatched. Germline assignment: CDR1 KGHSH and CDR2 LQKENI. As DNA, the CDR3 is TGTGCCAGCTCCCTGGACAGGGTTAATTCACCCCTCCACTTT. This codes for CASSLDRVNSPLHF. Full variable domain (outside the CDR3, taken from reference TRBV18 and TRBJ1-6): NAGVMQNPRHLVRRRGQEARLRCSPMKGHSHVYWYRQLPEEGLKFMVYLQKENIIDESGMPKERFSAEFPKEGPSILRIQQVVRGDSAAYFCASSLDRVNSPLHFGNGTRLTVT.

The chain's CDR3 is CASSQESSWGTDTQYF. CDR3 sequence (DNA): TGCGCCAGCAGCCAAGAGTCTAGTTGGGGCACAGATACGCAGTATTTT. The V and J genes are TRBV4-3 and TRBJ2-3; D is uncertain. Germline CDR1 reads LGHNA; CDR2 reads YSLEER. This CDR3 has 16 amino acids. V was shortened by 0 bases and J by 1 base, with 11 bases between the two germline ends.

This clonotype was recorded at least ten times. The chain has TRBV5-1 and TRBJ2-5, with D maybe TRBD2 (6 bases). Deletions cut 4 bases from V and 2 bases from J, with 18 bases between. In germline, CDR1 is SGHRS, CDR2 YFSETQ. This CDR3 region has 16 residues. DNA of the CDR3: TGCGCCAGCAGCCTCCGGGGAGGCGTAGGGCAAGAGACCCAGTACTTC. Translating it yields CASSLRGGVGQETQYF.

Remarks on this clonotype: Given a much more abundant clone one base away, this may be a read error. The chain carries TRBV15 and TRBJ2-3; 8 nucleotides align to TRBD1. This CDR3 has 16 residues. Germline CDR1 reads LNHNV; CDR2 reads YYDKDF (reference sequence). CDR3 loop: CVTSRGGQGAIDTQYF. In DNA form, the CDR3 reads TGTGTCACCAGCAGAGGAGGGCAGGGGGCAATAGATACGCAGTATTTT.

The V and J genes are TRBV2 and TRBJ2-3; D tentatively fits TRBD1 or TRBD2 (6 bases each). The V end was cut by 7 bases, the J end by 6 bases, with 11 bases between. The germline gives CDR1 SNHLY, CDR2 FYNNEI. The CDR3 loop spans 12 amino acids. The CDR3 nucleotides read TGTGCCAGCAAAGGGGGGCCGGATACGCAGTATTTT. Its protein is CASKGGPDTQYF.